This T cell receptor beta chain was found in a study of T-cell memory formation after mild COVID-19. Study context: TCR clusters largely stayed donor specific.

5'RACE primed at constant segments yielded TCR alpha and TCR beta cDNA libraries bearing sample barcodes and UMIs. MiXCR, run by TCRdb on the 5' RACE reads, gives a single entry per CDR3 protein. The data show more than 110,000 distinct CDR3 sequences, 20% to 25% seen once. Trimming cost V 6 bases and J 7 bases, with 16 bases left between them. The CDR3 sequence is 13 residues long. Regarding this clonotype: Antigen specificity is unknown.

Overall study results and limits: CD4/CD8 balance characterized clones contracting day 15 to 85, and CD4+ skew characterized later expanders.

The rearrangement joins TRBV12-3 or TRBV12-4 to TRBJ2-7; maybe TRBD1 (6 bases). This receptor was taken from an adult woman who had mild COVID-19 (a few samples of this study predate the infection). Cell type and time point are not known. The sample consisted of PBMCs or a T cell subset sorted from them (not recorded which). For the CDR3, the DNA is TGTGCCAGCAGCACAGAACAGGGCTGGGAGCAGTACTTC. Translation: CASSTEQGWEQYF.